This T cell receptor (beta chain) was retrieved from a study of blood T cell repertoires in COVID-19. For the study at large: The analysed material was cDNA or gDNA that came from T cells, B-cell-depleted T cells, or PBMCs.

The V segment lost 3 bases and the J segment 4 bases; nucleotides outside the gene matches: 19. Germline V CDR1 and CDR2: PRHDT, FYEKMQ (reference sequence). CDR3 size: 20 residues. The data were produced by immunoSEQ multiplex PCR, yet TCRdb's version contains in-frame clones alone and is incomplete. The table has 65,000 to 85,000 clones, more than 75% seen once; the top ten hold about a tenth. The chain uses TRBV13 and TRBJ1-3, with TRBD1 identical over 9 bases. The TCR comes from a woman aged 18-29 years with acute or convalescent COVID-19. The sample consisted of peripheral blood. DNA of the CDR3: TGTGCCAGCAGCTTTGGATTCCCGGGACAGGGAAATGGCTTCGGAAACACCATATATTTT. It is translated as CASSFGFPGQGNGFGNTIYF.